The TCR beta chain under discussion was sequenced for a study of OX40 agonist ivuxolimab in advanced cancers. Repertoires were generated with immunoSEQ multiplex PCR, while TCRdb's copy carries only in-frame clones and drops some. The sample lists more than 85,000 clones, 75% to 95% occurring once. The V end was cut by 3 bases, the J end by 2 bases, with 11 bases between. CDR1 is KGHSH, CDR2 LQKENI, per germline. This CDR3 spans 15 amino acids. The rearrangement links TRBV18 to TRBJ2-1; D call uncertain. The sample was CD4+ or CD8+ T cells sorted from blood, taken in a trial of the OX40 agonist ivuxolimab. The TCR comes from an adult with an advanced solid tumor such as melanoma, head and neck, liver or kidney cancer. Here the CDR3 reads CASSPPRKTYNEQFF. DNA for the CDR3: TGTGCCAGCTCACCTCCTCGGAAAACCTACAATGAGCAGTTCTTC.